A selection of T cell receptor beta chains follows, all from one sample in a study of T cell changes during pregnancy in multiple sclerosis. The method was immunoSEQ multiplex PCR; TCRdb's version includes in-frame clones alone and lacks a portion of them. The repertoire holds roughly 120,000 clones, more than 85% seen once, with 1.5% in the top ten. Sequencing was performed on peripheral blood, taken in the third trimester of pregnancy. The receptors were gathered from a female donor with multiple sclerosis, enrolled in a pregnancy study. Each CDR3 is given with its conserved first and last residue. Fields, in order: V gene, D gene, J gene, clone size, CDR3 protein, CDR3 DNA. A D gene is named only where the DNA matches it firmly. Clone size is not always given. Where it is, it says once, few, many or a class for expanded clones.

TRBV6-1	NA	TRBJ1-2	NA	CASIKLTRDNGYTF	TGTGCCAGCATAAAACTGACCAGGGATAATGGCTACACCTTC
TRBV6-6	NA	TRBJ2-6	NA	CASRSNSGANVLTF	TGTGCCAGCAGGAGCAACTCTGGGGCCAACGTCCTGACTTTC
TRBV5-1	NA	TRBJ1-2	NA	CASRLRGTNYGYTF	TGCGCCAGCAGACTTCGGGGAACGAACTATGGCTACACCTTC
TRBV10-3	NA	TRBJ2-7	NA	CAISETFALSSYEQYF	TGTGCCATCAGTGAAACTTTTGCTCTGAGCTCCTACGAGCAGTACTTC
TRBV5-1	NA	TRBJ2-3	NA	CASSSQAKSTQYF	TGCGCCAGCAGCTCCCAGGCCAAGAGTACGCAGTATTTT
TRBV10-3	TRBD2	TRBJ2-5	NA	CAIRTDGGYETQYF	TGTGCCATCAGGACAGACGGGGGGTACGAGACCCAGTACTTC
TRBV5-1	TRBD2	TRBJ2-7	NA	CASARGASGGYNPYEQYF	TGCGCCAGCGCTCGAGGAGCTAGCGGGGGATACAACCCCTACGAGCAGTACTTC
TRBV5-6	TRBD1	TRBJ1-1	once	CASSKPGQGKDTEAFF	TGTGCCAGCAGCAAACCGGGACAGGGTAAAGACACTGAAGCTTTCTTT
TRBV4-1	NA	TRBJ2-1	NA	CASATTSSYNEQFF	TGCGCCAGCGCCACGACTAGCTCCTACAATGAGCAGTTCTTC
TRBV29-1	NA	TRBJ1-6	NA	CSVLAGDYNSPLHF	TGCAGCGTTCTAGCGGGAGACTATAATTCACCCCTCCACTTT
TRBV13	TRBD2	TRBJ2-7	once	CASSLESGSAYEQYF	TGTGCCAGCAGCTTAGAAAGCGGGAGCGCCTACGAGCAGTACTTC
TRBV27	TRBD1	TRBJ1-1	NA	CASGFLPGQGATEAFF	TGTGCCAGCGGATTCCTACCGGGACAGGGGGCTACTGAAGCTTTCTTT
TRBV9	TRBD2	TRBJ2-1	NA	CASSVAHWEGEPGEQFF	TGTGCCAGCAGCGTAGCTCACTGGGAGGGAGAACCAGGTGAGCAGTTCTTC
TRBV5-4	NA	TRBJ1-3	once	CASSLGLGLLAGNTIYF	TGTGCCAGCAGCTTGGGCTTGGGCCTACTAGCTGGAAACACCATATATTTT
TRBV30	NA	TRBJ1-2	NA	CAWGQGLGYTF	TGTGCCTGGGGGCAGGGTCTTGGCTACACCTTC
TRBV6-1	NA	TRBJ2-5	NA	CASSDRGVGETQYF	TGTGCCAGCAGTGACAGGGGGGTTGGTGAGACCCAGTACTTC
TRBV5-1	TRBD1	TRBJ2-6	NA	CASSRGTVGFSGANVLTF	TGCGCCAGCAGCCGAGGGACAGTCGGCTTCTCTGGGGCCAACGTCCTGACTTTC
TRBV4-2	TRBD2	TRBJ2-5	NA	CASSQEGRGETQYF	TGTGCCAGCAGCCAAGAGGGGAGGGGAGAGACCCAGTACTTC
TRBV29-1	NA	TRBJ1-2	NA	CSALREARGVANYGYTF	TGCAGCGCCCTCCGGGAGGCCCGCGGGGTGGCTAACTATGGCTACACCTTC
TRBV5-6	NA	TRBJ2-7	NA	CASSSSRVDEQYF	TGTGCCAGCAGCTCCAGCAGGGTGGACGAGCAGTACTTC
TRBV9	NA	TRBJ2-1	NA	CASSVASGYNEQFF	TGTGCCAGCAGCGTAGCGAGCGGGTACAATGAGCAGTTCTTC
TRBV7-9	TRBD2	TRBJ2-5	NA	CASGGLAGGKETQYF	TGTGCCAGCGGCGGACTAGCGGGGGGGAAAGAGACCCAGTACTTC
TRBV5-1	NA	TRBJ2-5	NA	CASSFQQGQETQYF	TGCGCCAGCAGCTTCCAGCAGGGACAAGAGACCCAGTACTTC
TRBV7-3	TRBD2	TRBJ2-2	NA	CASSRGLAGATTGELFF	TGTGCCAGCAGCAGGGGACTAGCGGGGGCCACCACCGGGGAGCTGTTTTTT
TRBV5-1	NA	TRBJ2-3	NA	CASSRGKFSGSTDTQYF	TGCGCCAGCAGTCGGGGGAAATTTAGCGGATCCACAGATACGCAGTATTTT
TRBV5-1	TRBD1	TRBJ2-7	once	CASSLRGTGINEQYF	TGCGCCAGCAGCCTGAGGGGGACAGGGATCAACGAGCAGTACTTC
TRBV11-2	TRBD1	TRBJ2-7	NA	CASSQDRVRYEQYF	TGTGCCAGCAGCCAAGACAGGGTTCGCTACGAGCAGTACTTC
TRBV25-1	NA	TRBJ1-2	NA	CASSVAAYGYTF	TGTGCCAGCAGTGTAGCAGCCTATGGCTACACCTTC
TRBV28	TRBD1	TRBJ2-7	NA	CASSLGDRPYEQYF	TGTGCCAGCAGTTTGGGGGACAGACCCTACGAGCAGTACTTC
TRBV6-1	NA	TRBJ1-1	NA	CASSITTGSTEAFF	TGTGCCAGCAGTATTACGACCGGGAGCACTGAAGCTTTCTTT
TRBV10-3	TRBD1	TRBJ1-1	NA	CAISRTGDKNTEAFF	TGTGCCATCAGTCGGACAGGGGACAAGAACACTGAAGCTTTCTTT
TRBV7-9	TRBD1	TRBJ2-7	NA	CASSLYRGTGVHEQYF	TGTGCCAGCAGCTTATATCGCGGAACAGGGGTCCACGAGCAGTACTTC
TRBV2	TRBD1	TRBJ2-3	NA	CASTSVRDRITDTQYF	TGTGCCAGCACTTCGGTCCGGGACAGAATCACAGATACGCAGTATTTT
TRBV28	TRBD1	TRBJ1-2	NA	CASGLGTGVNYGYTF	TGTGCCAGCGGCTTAGGTACAGGGGTCAACTATGGCTACACCTTC
TRBV29-1	TRBD1	TRBJ2-7	once	CSVEVQGANSYEQYF	TGCAGCGTTGAAGTGCAGGGGGCGAATTCCTACGAGCAGTACTTC
TRBV10-3	TRBD1	TRBJ2-5	NA	CAISAGSTGGLLETQYF	TGTGCCATCAGTGCCGGATCGACAGGGGGCCTTTTGGAGACCCAGTACTTC
TRBV5-6	TRBD1	TRBJ2-2	NA	CASSPGTGATGELFF	TGTGCCAGCAGCCCCGGAACAGGGGCCACCGGGGAGCTGTTTTTT
TRBV7-2	NA	TRBJ1-2	once	CASSPSGPTDYGYTF	TGTGCCAGCAGCCCATCAGGGCCCACGGACTATGGCTACACCTTC
TRBV2	NA	TRBJ1-1	NA	CASSVGGVVNTEAFF	TGTGCCAGCAGTGTCGGGGGAGTTGTGAACACTGAAGCTTTCTTT
TRBV5-6	NA	TRBJ2-5	NA	CASSLVGRALQETQYF	TGTGCCAGCAGCTTGGTAGGCAGGGCGCTCCAAGAGACCCAGTACTTC
TRBV19	TRBD2	TRBJ2-5	NA	CASSMGTSGIETQYF	TGTGCCAGTAGTATGGGGACTAGCGGGATCGAGACCCAGTACTTC
TRBV7-9	TRBD2	TRBJ2-7	NA	CASSHLTTGGLAGGLEQYF	TGTGCCAGCAGCCATTTGACAACAGGGGGTCTAGCGGGAGGATTAGAGCAGTACTTC
TRBV6-1	TRBD2	TRBJ2-1	once	CASRGSGRALEQFF	TGTGCCAGCAGGGGTAGCGGGAGGGCGCTTGAGCAGTTCTTC
TRBV19	TRBD1	TRBJ1-2	NA	CASSHRGRQGYGYTF	TGTGCCAGTTCCCACAGGGGGCGCCAGGGTTATGGCTACACCTTC
TRBV7-2	TRBD1	TRBJ1-6	few	CASSLIPGQNNSPLHF	TGTGCCAGCAGCTTAATTCCGGGACAGAATAATTCACCCCTCCACTTT
TRBV6-5	NA	TRBJ2-1	NA	CASSYGTGLMYNEQFF	TGTGCCAGCAGTTACGGTACAGGACTAATGTACAATGAGCAGTTCTTC